Below, one T cell receptor beta chain is given with its context. Its antigen is unidentified. Sampled blood was obtained at baseline, cycle 4 day 1, and cycle 7 day 1. These data originate in a study of OX40 agonist ivuxolimab in advanced cancers. Turning to the study itself: The patients received agonistic anti-OX40 (CD134) antibody ivuxolimab. At roughly 80% male, the cohort had a mean age of 60 years, ranging from about 20 to 79. Study-wide points: Average numbers of expanded clones were greater in CD8+ T cells than in CD4+.

Clones were read by immunoSEQ multiplex PCR, and TCRdb kept only the in-frame ones, dropping some. The data hold some 83,000 clones, with roughly 86% observed a single time. The sequence was collected from an adult with an advanced solid tumor such as melanoma, head and neck, liver or kidney cancer. The sample consisted of CD4+ or CD8+ T cells sorted from blood, taken in a trial of the OX40 agonist ivuxolimab.

CDR3 sequence reads: CASSGDHTHRDRYEQYF. DNA for the CDR3: TGCGCCAGCAGCGGGGACCACACCCACAGGGATAGGTACGAGCAGTACTTC. This chain connects TRBV5-1 to TRBJ2-7, with a tentative D call TRBD1 (6 bases). The CDR3 is 17 amino acids. Germline CDR1 and CDR2: SGHRS and YFSETQ. The V end lost 4 bases, the J end lost 4 bases, and 24 bases lay between the germline ends.